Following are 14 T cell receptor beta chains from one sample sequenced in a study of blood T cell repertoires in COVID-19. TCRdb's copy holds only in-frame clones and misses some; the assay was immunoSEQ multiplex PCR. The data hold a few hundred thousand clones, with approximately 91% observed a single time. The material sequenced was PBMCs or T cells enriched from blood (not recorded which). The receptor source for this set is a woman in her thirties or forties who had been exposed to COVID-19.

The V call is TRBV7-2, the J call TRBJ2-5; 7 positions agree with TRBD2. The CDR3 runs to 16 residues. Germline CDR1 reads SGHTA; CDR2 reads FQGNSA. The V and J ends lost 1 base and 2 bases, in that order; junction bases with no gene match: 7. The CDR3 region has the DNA TGTGCCAGCAGCTTAGGGGAGCGAGCGGGGCAAGAGACCCAGTACTTC. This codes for CASSLGERAGQETQYF.

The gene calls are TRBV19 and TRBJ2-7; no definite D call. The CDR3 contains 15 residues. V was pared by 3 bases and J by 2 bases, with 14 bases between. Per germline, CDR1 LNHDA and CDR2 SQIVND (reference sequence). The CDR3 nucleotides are TGTGCCAGTAGTATGTCTAATTCGCCCACCTACGAGCAGTACTTC. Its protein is CASSMSNSPTYEQYF. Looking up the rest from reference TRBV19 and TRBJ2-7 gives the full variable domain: DGGITQSPKYLFRKEGQNVTLSCEQNLNHDAMYWYRQDPGQGLRLIYYSQIVNDFQKGDIAEGYSVSREKKESFPLTVTSAQKNPTAFYLCASSMSNSPTYEQYFGPGTRLTVT.

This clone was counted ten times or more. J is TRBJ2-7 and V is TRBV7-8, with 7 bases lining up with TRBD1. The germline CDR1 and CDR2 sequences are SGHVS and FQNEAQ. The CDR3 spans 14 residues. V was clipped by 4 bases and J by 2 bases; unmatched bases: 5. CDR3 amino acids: CASSSTGQTYEQYF. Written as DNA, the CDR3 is TGTGCCAGCAGCTCAACGGGACAGACCTACGAGCAGTACTTC.

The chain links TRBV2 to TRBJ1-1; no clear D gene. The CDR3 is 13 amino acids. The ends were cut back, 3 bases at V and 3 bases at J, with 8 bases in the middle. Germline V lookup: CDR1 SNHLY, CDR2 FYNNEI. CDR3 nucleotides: TGTGCCAGCAGTGACGGTACCCACACTGAAGCTTTCTTT. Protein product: CASSDGTHTEAFF.

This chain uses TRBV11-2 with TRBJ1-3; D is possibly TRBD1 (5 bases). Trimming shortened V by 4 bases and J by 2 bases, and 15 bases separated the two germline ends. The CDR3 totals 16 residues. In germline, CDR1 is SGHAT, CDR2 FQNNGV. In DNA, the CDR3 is TGTGCCAGCAGCTCTTTTACCAGGGCTCCTGGAAACACCATATATTTT. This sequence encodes CASSSFTRAPGNTIYF.

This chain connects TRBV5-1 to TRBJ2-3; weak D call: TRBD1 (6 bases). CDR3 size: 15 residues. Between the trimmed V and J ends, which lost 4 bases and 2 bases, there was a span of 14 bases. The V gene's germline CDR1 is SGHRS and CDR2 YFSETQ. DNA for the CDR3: TGCGCCAGCAGCCAGACGGGACATAACACAGATACGCAGTATTTT. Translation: CASSQTGHNTDTQYF. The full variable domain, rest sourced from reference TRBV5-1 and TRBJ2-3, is KAGVTQTPRYLIKTRGQQVTLSCSPISGHRSVSWYQQTPGQGLQFLFEYFSETQRNKGNFPGRFSGRQFSNSRSEMNVSTLELGDSALYLCASSQTGHNTDTQYFGPGTRLTVL.

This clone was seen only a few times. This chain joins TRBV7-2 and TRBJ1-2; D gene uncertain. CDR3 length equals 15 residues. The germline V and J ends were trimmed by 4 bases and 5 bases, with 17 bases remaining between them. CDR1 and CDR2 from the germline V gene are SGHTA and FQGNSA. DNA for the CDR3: TGTGCCAGCAGCTACCCTCGGGCGGCGGGGTATGGCTACACCTTC. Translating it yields CASSYPRAAGYGYTF.

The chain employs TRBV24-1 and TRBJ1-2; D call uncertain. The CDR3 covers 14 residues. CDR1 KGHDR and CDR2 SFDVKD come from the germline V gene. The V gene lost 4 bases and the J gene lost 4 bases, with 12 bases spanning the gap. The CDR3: CATSDSRQIYGYTF. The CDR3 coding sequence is TGTGCCACCAGTGACTCCAGGCAGATCTATGGCTACACCTTC.

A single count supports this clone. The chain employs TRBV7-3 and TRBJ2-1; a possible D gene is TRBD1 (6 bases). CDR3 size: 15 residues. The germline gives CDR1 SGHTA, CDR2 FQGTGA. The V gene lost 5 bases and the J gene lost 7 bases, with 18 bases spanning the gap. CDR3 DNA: TGTGCCAGCAGCCCTACAGGGAGTTTTGGAAATGAGCAGTTCTTC. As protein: CASSPTGSFGNEQFF.

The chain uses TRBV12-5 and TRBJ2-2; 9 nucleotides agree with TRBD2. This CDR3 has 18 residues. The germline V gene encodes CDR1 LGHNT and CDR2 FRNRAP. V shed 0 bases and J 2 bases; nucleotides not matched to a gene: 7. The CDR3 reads CASGLVVGGRGNTGELFF. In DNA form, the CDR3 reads TGTGCTAGTGGTTTGGTAGTTGGCGGGAGGGGAAACACCGGGGAGCTGTTTTTT.

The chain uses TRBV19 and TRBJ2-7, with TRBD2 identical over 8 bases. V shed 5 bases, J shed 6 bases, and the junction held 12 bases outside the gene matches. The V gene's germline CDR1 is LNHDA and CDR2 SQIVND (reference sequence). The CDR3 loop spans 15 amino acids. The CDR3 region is CASSPTAGGWTEQYF. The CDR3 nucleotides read TGTGCCAGTAGTCCGACGGCGGGAGGTTGGACCGAGCAGTACTTC. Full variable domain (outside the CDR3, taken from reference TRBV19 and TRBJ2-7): DGGITQSPKYLFRKEGQNVTLSCEQNLNHDAMYWYRQDPGQGLRLIYYSQIVNDFQKGDIAEGYSVSREKKESFPLTVTSAQKNPTAFYLCASSPTAGGWTEQYFGPGTRLTVT.

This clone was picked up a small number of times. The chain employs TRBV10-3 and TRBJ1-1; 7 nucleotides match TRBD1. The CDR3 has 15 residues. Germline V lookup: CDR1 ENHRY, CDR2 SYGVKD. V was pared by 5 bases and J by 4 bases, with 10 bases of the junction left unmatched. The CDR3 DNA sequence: TGTGCCATCAGTCCCGTCGACAGGGACGGCACTGAAGCTTTCTTT. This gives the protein CAISPVDRDGTEAFF.

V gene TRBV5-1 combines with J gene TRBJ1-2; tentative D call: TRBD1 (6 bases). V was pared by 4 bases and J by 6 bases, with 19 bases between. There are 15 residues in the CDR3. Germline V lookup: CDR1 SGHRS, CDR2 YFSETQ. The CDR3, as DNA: TGCGCCAGCAGCCTACTGACAGGCCCCCCGAATGGCTACACCTTC. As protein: CASSLLTGPPNGYTF.

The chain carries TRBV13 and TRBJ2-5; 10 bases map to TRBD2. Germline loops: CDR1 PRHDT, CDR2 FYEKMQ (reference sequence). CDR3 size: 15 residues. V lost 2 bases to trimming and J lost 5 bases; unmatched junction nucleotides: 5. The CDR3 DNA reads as TGTGCCAGCAGCTTAAGGCTAGCGGGAGAGGAGACCCAGTACTTC. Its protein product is CASSLRLAGEETQYF.